This T cell receptor beta chain comes out of a study of PD-1 blockade in classical Hodgkin lymphoma (dated by TCRdb to 2018 to 2020). Regarding the study in general: Nivolumab dosing was 3 mg/kg intravenously every 2 weeks, continuing until either disease progression or unacceptable toxicity. A peripheral blood immune signature of response to PD-1 blockade in classical Hodgkin lymphoma was defined using TCR beta sequencing and CyTOF. Beyond this particular receptor, the publication reports: The study was limited to a single clinical trial cohort, and causes of repertoire differences, possibly disease activity or prior therapy, remained undefined. Diversity was lower in patients who began nivolumab less than 1 year after ASCT, so these patients were left out of later analyses to avoid confounding by immune reconstitution. A significant rise by C4D1 was seen in CD4+ but not CD8+ TCR diversity (p=0.0027 vs p=0.16), with the rise being most apparent in complete responders (p=0.02). Trial patients with a complete response had baseline diversity similar to that of newly diagnosed patients, while partial responders and progressors had significantly lower diversity. Baseline TCR diversity was reported to be lower in newly diagnosed patients than in healthy donors and to be lower still in relapsed/refractory patients.

Sample time point, as interpreted from the label and publication: cycle 2 day 1 (C2D1) of nivolumab. Every trial patient had relapsed following autologous stem cell transplantation, and prior brentuximab vedotin exposure was what differed among cohorts A, B and C. The trial cohort was composed of about 58 patients with relapsed/refractory classical Hodgkin lymphoma, for whom complete response, partial response or progressive disease was recorded as best overall response. Trial patients were treated with single-agent nivolumab in the multi-cohort phase II CheckMate 205 trial. Best overall response was determined by an independent review committee according to the 2007 International Working Group response criteria. PBMCs from the trial were collected at three points: immediately before nivolumab initiation (C1D1), and during therapy at cycle 2 day 1 and cycle 4 day 1. Peripheral blood was collected in 8 mL Vacutainer Cell Preparation Tubes, from which PBMCs were isolated by centrifugation and then cryopreserved.

The Qiagen DNeasy kit was used to extract genomic DNA from unsorted PBMCs and from the negatively selected CD4+ and CD8+ fractions. Using primers that anneal to V and J segments, immunoSEQ multiplex PCR amplified the TCR beta CDR3 regions. A synthetic immune receptor repertoire was used to minimize amplification bias, and any residual bias was removed computationally once sequencing was done. Regarding the original processing steps: Custom Python scripts were used to quantify repertoire diversity as the Shannon entropy index. Unsorted, CD4+ and CD8+ repertoires were analyzed separately, except in combined analyses where CD4+ and CD8+ sequences were merged in silico. A clone counted as expanded when the clone's frequency after treatment rose at least 2-fold relative to C1D1, and clones undetected at baseline were given a pseudocount of 0.5. Clones with 0 or 1 copy at C1D1 were classified as singleton clones, and clones with 2 or more copies were classified as non-singleton clones. By matching protein sequences in sorted samples from the same patient, clones expanded in unsorted samples were annotated as CD4+, CD8+ or unknown. Wilcoxon tests on paired samples were used to test changes in diversity from C1D1 to C4D1. Sourced from immuneACCESS, this table was stored by TCRdb with only in-frame sequences that have V and J called. A share of the clones is absent; for the studies checked, an unresolved V gene accounts for under half, and the remainder has no known explanation. That table furnishes V, J and clone size, whereas the DNA furnished D and trimming. The sample profile shows approximately 50,000 clones; 73% of them were found once. The ten largest clones capture more than 12% of the sample.

The V and J ends are trimmed by 6 bases and 1 base, leaving 16 bases between them. There are 15 amino acids in the CDR3, from cysteine to phenylalanine inclusive. Only the CDR3 DNA stays, 45 bases, in frame from base 1. CDR1 MNHEY and CDR2 SVGAGI were looked up in the germline V gene. This clone was picked up a small number of times. Its antigen is not yet known. Base-call qualities are not available, and no considerably larger clone is one nucleotide away. In this chain, TRBV6-5 is recombined with TRBJ2-7, and the D gene may be TRBD2, 6 bases matching. The TCR originated in a human donor with classical Hodgkin lymphoma. The material sequenced was peripheral blood mononuclear cells (PBMCs), taken before the second cycle of nivolumab. In nucleotide form, the sequence is TGTGCCAGCAGCCCTACCGGGACTGTTTCCTACGAGCAGTACTTC. It translates as CASSPTGTVSYEQYF.